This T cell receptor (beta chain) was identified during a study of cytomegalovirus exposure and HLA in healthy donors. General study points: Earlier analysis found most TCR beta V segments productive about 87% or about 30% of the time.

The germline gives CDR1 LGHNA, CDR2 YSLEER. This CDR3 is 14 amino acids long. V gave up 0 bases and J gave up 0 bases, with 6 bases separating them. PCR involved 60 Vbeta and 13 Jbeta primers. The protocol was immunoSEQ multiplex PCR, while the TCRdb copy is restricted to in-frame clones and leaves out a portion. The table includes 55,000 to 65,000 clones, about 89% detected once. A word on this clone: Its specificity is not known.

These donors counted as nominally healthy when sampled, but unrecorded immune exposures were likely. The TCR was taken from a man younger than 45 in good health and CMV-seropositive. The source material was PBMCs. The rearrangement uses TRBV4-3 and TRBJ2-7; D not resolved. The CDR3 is CASSQELVSYEQYF. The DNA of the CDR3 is TGCGCCAGCAGCCAAGAGTTAGTCTCCTACGAGCAGTACTTC.